A selection of T cell receptor beta chains follows, all from one sample in a study of T cells in Graves' hyperthyroidism and ophthalmopathy. TCRdb reanalysed the multiplex PCR reads using MiXCR and keeps one entry per CDR3 protein. The sample has about 680,000 distinct CDR3 sequences, 30% to 40% seen once. Sample: blood. All receptors derive from a woman aged 40 to 50 with Graves' hyperthyroidism. CDR3s include the opening cysteine and the closing phenylalanine or tryptophan. The D gene is left open where the match is weak. Size is omitted from some rows. Given values are once, few, many or a class for expanded clones.

many | TRBJ1-2 | TRBV19 | TRBD1 | CASSMAGGGSYTF | TGTGCCAGTAGTATGGCAGGGGGCGGGAGCTACACCTTC
. | TRBJ1-2 | TRBV4-3 | . | CASSRGALNYGYTF | TGCGCCAGCAGCCGGGGGGCGCTGAACTATGGCTACACCTTC
. | TRBJ1-2 | TRBV4-3 | TRBD1 | CASSRDREIYGYTF | TGCGCCAGCAGCCGGGACAGGGAGATCTATGGCTACACCTTC
few | TRBJ2-7 | TRBV19 | TRBD1 | CASSKGSQGSARDEQYF | TGTGCCAGTAGTAAAGGTTCACAGGGGTCCGCCAGAGACGAGCAGTACTTC
. | TRBJ1-2 | TRBV6-5 | . | CASSYGAGFGYTF | TGTGCCAGCAGTTACGGGGCAGGCTTTGGCTACACCTTC
many | TRBJ2-7 | TRBV11-2 | TRBD1 | CASSLGDRGLYEQYF | TGTGCCAGCAGCTTAGGGGACAGGGGGCTCTACGAGCAGTACTTC
. | TRBJ1-1 | TRBV2 | . | CARNRVGGTEAFF | TGTGCCAGGAACAGGGTTGGCGGCACTGAAGCTTTCTTT
. | TRBJ2-7 | TRBV25-1 | TRBD2 | CASSGGLAAYISYEQYF | TGTGCCAGCAGTGGAGGACTAGCGGCCTACATCTCCTACGAGCAGTACTTC
. | TRBJ2-3 | TRBV7-9 | . | CASSLAERGGNQPQYF | TGTGCCAGCAGCTTAGCGGAGAGGGGGGGCAATCAGCCCCAGTATTTT
many | TRBJ2-5 | TRBV20-1 | . | CSAQPGRQETQYF | TGCAGTGCCCAGCCGGGCAGACAAGAGACCCAGTACTTC
. | TRBJ2-5 | TRBV20-1 | . | CSARPPRGNRIETQYF | TGCAGTGCTAGACCGCCCAGGGGAAACAGGATTGAGACCCAGTACTTC
many | TRBJ1-2 | TRBV9 | . | CASNVAPGSQMSGYTF | TGTGCCAGCAACGTAGCGCCAGGAAGTCAAATGAGTGGCTACACCTTC
many | TRBJ2-7 | TRBV5-8 | . | CASSRGHDEQYF | TGTGCCAGCAGTCGGGGACACGATGAGCAGTACTTC
once | TRBJ2-5 | TRBV10-3 | . | CAISEGDDQETQYF | TGTGCCATCTCCGAAGGGGACGACCAAGAGACCCAGTACTTC
few | TRBJ2-7 | TRBV5-4 | . | CASSRGGERLLEQYF | TGTGCCAGCAGCCGAGGAGGGGAGAGACTCCTCGAGCAGTACTTC
. | TRBJ1-1 | TRBV10-3 | . | CASSLNRVAEAFF | TGTGCCAGCAGCCTTAACAGGGTCGCTGAAGCTTTCTTT
. | TRBJ2-7 | TRBV12-3/TRBV12-4 | TRBD1 | CASSTTGIYEQYF | TGTGCCAGCAGTACGACAGGGATCTACGAGCAGTACTTC
few | TRBJ1-2 | TRBV7-8 | . | CASSSNAQGYGYTF | TGTGCCAGCAGCTCGAATGCACAGGGCTATGGCTACACCTTC
. | TRBJ1-2 | TRBV20-1 | . | CSADPSGGGIYGYTF | TGCAGTGCCGACCCGTCGGGCGGAGGGATCTATGGCTACACCTTC
. | TRBJ1-1 | TRBV7-9 | . | CASSLGYVRDSSMNTEAFF | TGTGCCAGCAGCTTAGGATACGTGCGGGACTCTAGCATGAACACTGAAGCTTTCTTT
. | TRBJ1-4 | TRBV9 | . | CASSLQSTNEKLFF | TGTGCCAGCAGCTTACAGTCAACTAATGAAAAACTGTTTTTT
. | TRBJ1-5 | TRBV28 | . | CASSLGQTHQPQHF | TGTGCCAGCAGTTTGGGACAAACGCATCAGCCCCAGCATTTT